These T cell receptor beta chains were read from a single sample in a study of blood T cell repertoires in COVID-19. Sequencing used immunoSEQ multiplex PCR; TCRdb keeps in-frame clones, though not all of them. The table lists 150,000 to 200,000 clones, under 80% of them singletons. Source material: PBMCs or T cells enriched from blood (not recorded which). Receptor source: a woman in her fifties or sixties with acute COVID-19. Each CDR3 is given with its conserved first and last residue. Fields, in order: V gene, J gene, clone size, CDR3 protein. Size is omitted from some rows. Given values are once, few, many or a class for expanded clones.

v_call: TRBV6-1
j_call: TRBJ1-4
clone_size: NA
cdr3_aa: CASSLPTGNDEKLFF

v_call: TRBV28
j_call: TRBJ1-5
clone_size: NA
cdr3_aa: CASSPTRNQPQHF

v_call: TRBV18
j_call: TRBJ1-1
clone_size: NA
cdr3_aa: CASSPTGSPDTEAFF

v_call: TRBV11-3
j_call: TRBJ2-3
clone_size: NA
cdr3_aa: CASSPQGIGTDTQYF

v_call: TRBV23-1
j_call: TRBJ1-5
clone_size: few
cdr3_aa: CASSSGSSNQPQHF

v_call: TRBV19
j_call: TRBJ2-1
clone_size: few
cdr3_aa: CASMSGRIDSNEQFF

v_call: TRBV19
j_call: TRBJ2-3
clone_size: NA
cdr3_aa: CASSITGTDTQYF

v_call: TRBV19
j_call: TRBJ1-5
clone_size: few
cdr3_aa: CASRQTGVQPQHF

v_call: TRBV14
j_call: TRBJ1-6
clone_size: NA
cdr3_aa: CASSQDPSFTNSPLHF

v_call: TRBV5-6
j_call: TRBJ1-2
clone_size: NA
cdr3_aa: CASSSGQGVSAGTF

v_call: TRBV28
j_call: TRBJ1-2
clone_size: NA
cdr3_aa: CASSFVTGYGYTF

v_call: TRBV7-8
j_call: TRBJ1-1
clone_size: NA
cdr3_aa: CASSLAEGGTEAFF

v_call: TRBV19
j_call: TRBJ1-5
clone_size: few
cdr3_aa: CASSIREGGQPQHF

v_call: TRBV30
j_call: TRBJ1-5
clone_size: once
cdr3_aa: CAWNRGGHQPQHF

v_call: TRBV6-6
j_call: TRBJ1-5
clone_size: NA
cdr3_aa: CASSYSEGGQPQHF

v_call: TRBV5-6
j_call: TRBJ1-5
clone_size: few
cdr3_aa: CASSLLGQGALQPQHF

v_call: TRBV19
j_call: TRBJ1-5
clone_size: NA
cdr3_aa: CASSINYSNQPQHF

v_call: TRBV5-5
j_call: TRBJ1-3
clone_size: NA
cdr3_aa: CASSWRDRVYF